This T cell receptor beta chain was recorded in a study of blood T cell repertoires in COVID-19 (TCRdb year 2020). Notes on the research overall: Samples from collaborators originated in the United States, Italy and Spain and spanned both the acute and convalescent phases of COVID-19. The prospective study material was composed of cDNA or gDNA derived from T cells, B-cell-depleted T cells, or PBMCs. Deeply sampled blood TCRbeta repertoires from subjects exposed to, actively infected with, or recovered from COVID-19 were included in the dataset. The repertoires were made available in a free public database intended to serve as a resource for research on the immune response to SARS-CoV-2. The samples were drawn from two sources: the first 160 participants of the ongoing ImmuneRACE study, and fewer than 1,500 subjects contributed by 6 global collaborators. Nearly every sample came with metadata listing a de-identified subject ID, COVID-19 status, age in years and sex. Where available, HLA class I and class II types were obtained from metadata supplied by the sample provider rather than from assay-based typing. What the work shows at the level of the full study, not this receptor alone: Clinical and demographic metadata were provided uncurated, with the amount varying by source and participant.

CDR1 and CDR2, per the germline V gene, are SGHTA and FQGNSA. The CDR3 holds 16 amino acids from the cysteine to the phenylalanine. The sequence is cut down to CDR3 DNA, 48 bases in frame from base 1. Unmatched junction bases come to 11, with V trimmed by 2 bases and J by 7 bases. TCRbeta CDR3 regions were amplified from genomic DNA by means of the immunoSEQ Assay, a bias-controlled multiplex PCR. Turning to the authors' computational methods: Nucleated cell counts per sample were estimated from amplification of reference gene primers within the assay. Sequence reads were collapsed and filtered to measure the absolute abundance of every unique TCRbeta CDR3 rearrangement. For each sample, productive Simpson clonality was calculated as the square root of Simpson's diversity index across productive rearrangements. TCRdb provides this immuneACCESS table in a form limited to in-frame rearrangements. Some clones are lacking; in checked studies, under half of them reflect an unresolved V gene, and why the rest are absent is not known. The V and J calls and clone size are taken from that table; D and trimming were inferred from the DNA. A total of nearly 95,000 clones appear in this sample, roughly 86% of them only once. The ten most abundant clones make up 7.4% of the sample.

Only a few counts were recorded for this clone. It has no known antigen specificity. The record has no base qualities; no much larger clone is one base away. The collaborating institutions used their own protocols to collect whole blood in K2EDTA tubes. For TCRbeta analysis, collaborators shipped samples as frozen whole blood, isolated PBMCs, or DNA extracted from either of those sample types. Sequencing used peripheral blood. The sequence was collected from a human donor with acute or convalescent COVID-19. The donor label of this sample is uncertain. This chain is built from TRBV7-2 and TRBJ2-1; 7 middle bases align to TRBD1. The CDR3 in this case is CASSLKPGQPENEQFF. Read as DNA, the sequence is TGTGCCAGCAGCTTAAAACCGGGACAGCCCGAGAATGAGCAGTTCTTC.